This TCR beta chain was documented in a study of STAT5B mutations in CD4+ large granular lymphocyte leukemia. The CDR3 has 15 residues. The germline CDR1 and CDR2 sequences are SEHNR and FQNEAQ (reference sequence). V trimming: 4 bases; J trimming: 2 bases; junction bases outside the gene matches: 7. Clones were sequenced by immunoSEQ multiplex PCR, and TCRdb holds only the in-frame ones, with some missing. The sample has 40,000 to 45,000 clones, roughly 84% seen once. This receptor was identified in a human donor in good health. The chain uses TRBV7-9 and TRBJ1-2, with TRBD1 matching 7 bases. The sequencing input was CD4+ T cells from blood buffy coats. The CDR3 here is CASSSGPDRNYGYTF. CDR3 nucleotides: TGTGCCAGCAGCTCAGGACCGGACAGGAACTATGGCTACACCTTC.